Presented here are 2 T cell receptor beta chains from one specimen sequenced in a study of blood T cells in healthy people across ages. A J-beta primer mix and a sample-barcoded 5' primer were used in a second PCR of roughly 6 to 11 cycles. A single record per CDR3 protein comes from TCRdb applying MiXCR to the 5' RACE reads. The data contain some 760,000 distinct CDR3 sequences, 20% to 25% of them singletons. The same sample was also used in a study of T cells of mothers and their children.

Source material: blood. The receptors stem from a boy aged 5-17 years in good health.

Comments on this clonotype: One junction end does not reproduce the germline sequence, and a read error may be involved. The chain joins TRBV7-6 to TRBJ2-5; 11 nucleotides agree with TRBD2. The assigned J gene may be wrong: the sequence end matches TRBJ2-1 better. CDR3 length: 17 residues. Germline assignment: CDR1 SGHVS and CDR2 FNYEAQ. The CDR3 spells CASSLTLTSGGNNEQFF. For the CDR3, the DNA is TGTGCCAGCAGCTTAACGCTAACTAGCGGGGGCAACAACGAGCAGTTCTTC.

This clonotype came up a few times. The rearrangement links TRBV25-1 to TRBJ2-2; the D gene is possibly TRBD1 (6 bases). The V end lost 3 bases, the J end lost 4 bases, and 12 bases lay between the germline ends. Per the germline V gene, CDR1 is MGHDK and CDR2 is SYGVNS. The CDR3 is 15 residues long. CDR3 DNA sequence: TGTGCCAGCAGTGATGCAGGGGCGGTCACCGGGGAGCTGTTTTTT. Its protein is CASSDAGAVTGELFF.